This T cell receptor (beta chain) originates from a study of CD8+ T cells in alopecia areata. Study information: Oral tofacitinib (5 to 10 mg twice daily) was administered to treated patients. Tofacitinib treatment spanned 6 to 18 months, with 6 months off drug afterward.

TCR sequencing used cDNA made by reverse transcription of extracted RNA. Profiling relied on immunoSEQ multiplex PCR, and the TCRdb table lists in-frame clones only, not all of them. The sample shows 120,000 or so clones, about 57% of them seen only once. With V trimmed by 3 bases and J by 4 bases, 4 bases remained unmatched. The CDR3 sequence is 14 residues long. Germline V lookup: CDR1 MGHRA, CDR2 YSYEKL. Sorting from PBMCs produced CD4+ and CD8+ T cells. V and J are TRBV4-1 and TRBJ2-3; 7 bases match TRBD1. Source: CD4+ T cells sorted from blood, taken at week 0. The source of this sequence is a human donor with alopecia areata. The CDR3 sequence: CASSQRTGPDTQYF. The CDR3 nucleotides read TGCGCCAGCAGCCAGAGGACAGGCCCAGATACGCAGTATTTT.